The 31 T cell receptor beta chains presented below share a single source sample, sequenced in a study of blood T cell repertoires in COVID-19. Sequencing used immunoSEQ multiplex PCR; TCRdb keeps in-frame clones, though not all of them. This repertoire shows around 81,000 clones, around 81% found once; its top ten account for nearly 3.5%. Sequenced sample: peripheral blood. These receptors all stem from a man in his fifties or sixties with acute or convalescent COVID-19.

The chain recombines TRBV7-2 with TRBJ2-7; no clear D gene. This CDR3 region has 12 residues. Trimming left V 5 bases short and J 2 bases short, with 7 bases between. Germline V gene data show CDR1 as SGHTA and CDR2 as FQGNSA. The CDR3: CASSLTPYEQYF. DNA for the CDR3: TGTGCCAGCAGCCTCACTCCCTACGAGCAGTACTTC. Full variable domain (rest looked up from reference TRBV7-2 and TRBJ2-7): GAGVSQSPSNKVTEKGKDVELRCDPISGHTALYWYRQSLGQGLEFLIYFQGNSAPDKSGLPSDRFSAERTGGSVSTLTIQRTQQEDSAVYLCASSLTPYEQYFGPGTRLTVT.

About this clone: Other DNA sequences of this sample code for an identical CDR3. The rearrangement uses TRBV30 and TRBJ1-1; TRBD1 matches at 7 bases. The CDR3 has 13 amino acids. Looked up from germline, CDR1 is GTSNPN and CDR2 is SVGIG (reference sequence). The J segment lost 0 bases and the V segment lost 4 bases, leaving 2 bases of the junction unmatched. The CDR3 DNA reads as TGTGCCTGGACGACAGGGATGAACACTGAAGCTTTCTTT. Encoded protein: CAWTTGMNTEAFF.

CDR3 DNA sequence: TGTGCCAGCTCCCCAGACGGGACAGTAGACTATGGCTACACCTTC. This sequence encodes CASSPDGTVDYGYTF. The rearrangement uses TRBV18 and TRBJ1-2; 7 nucleotides match TRBD1. Germline loops: CDR1 KGHSH, CDR2 LQKENI. The junction had 10 bases not matched to a gene; V was cut back by 6 bases and J by 3 bases. The CDR3 sequence is 15 residues long.

The CDR3 nucleotides are TGTGCCAGCAGCTTAACGGGCGGGGGGACCCAGTACTTC. Amino acid sequence: CASSLTGGGTQYF. The chain uses TRBV7-9 and TRBJ2-5; 7 bases align to TRBD2. Germline V CDR1 and CDR2: SEHNR, FQNEAQ (reference sequence). V dropped 2 bases and J dropped 7; count of bases not matched to a gene: 4. This CDR3 is 13 amino acids long.

This clone is a singleton in its sample. The rearrangement joins TRBV10-1 to TRBJ2-7, with 10 bases lining up with TRBD1. J was trimmed by 0 bases and V by 3 bases; bases with no gene match: 14. The CDR3 loop spans 19 amino acids. The V gene's germline CDR1 is WNHNN and CDR2 SYGVQD (reference sequence). The CDR3 DNA reads TGCGCCAGCAGTGAAGTCGGACAGGGGGTGACAATAAGCTCCTACGAGCAGTACTTC. Translation gives CASSEVGQGVTISSYEQYF.

This clone was seen once. The gene calls are TRBV7-2 and TRBJ2-1; weak D call: TRBD2 (6 bases). Germline CDR1 reads SGHTA; CDR2 reads FQGNSA. The CDR3 extends over 15 amino acids. Between the trimmed V and J ends, which lost 5 bases and 5 bases, there was a span of 16 bases. For the CDR3, the DNA is TGTGCCAGCAGCCGCCCAATGGGGGGTCACAATGAGCAGTTCTTC. This translates into CASSRPMGGHNEQFF.

V usage is TRBV7-9 and J usage is TRBJ2-7, with no clear D. From germline, CDR1 is SEHNR and CDR2 FQNEAQ (reference sequence). This CDR3 contains 12 residues. V dropped 3 bases and J dropped 1 base, with 4 bases sitting between them. The CDR3 loop is CASSFSSYEQYF. In DNA, the CDR3 is TGTGCCAGCAGCTTTTCTTCCTACGAGCAGTACTTC.

The gene calls are TRBV5-4 and TRBJ2-5; TRBD1 matches 7 bases. The ends lost 3 bases at V and 3 bases at J; junction bases unmatched: 5. This CDR3 contains 14 residues. Germline lookup yields CDR1 SGHNT and CDR2 YYREEE (reference sequence). The CDR3 sequence: CASSWGDREETQYF. CDR3 coding DNA: TGTGCCAGCAGCTGGGGAGACAGGGAAGAGACCCAGTACTTC.

V is TRBV4-3 and J is TRBJ2-1; TRBD2 agrees at 9 bases. Germline-derived CDR1 and CDR2 are LGHNA and YSLEER. The V gene end was trimmed by 0 bases and the J gene end by 7 bases; junction bases not matched to a gene: 7. CDR3 size: 16 residues. The CDR3 reads CASSQEPRGGANEQFF. CDR3 DNA sequence: TGCGCCAGCAGCCAAGAACCCCGCGGGGGGGCGAATGAGCAGTTCTTC.

The rearrangement links TRBV9 to TRBJ1-1, with no clear D. The germline V gene has CDR1 SGDLS and CDR2 YYNGEE. V lost 0 bases and J 1 base, leaving 4 bases between the germline ends. This CDR3 has 13 residues. CDR3 in amino acids: CASSVDKNTEAFF. CDR3 in DNA: TGTGCCAGCAGCGTAGACAAGAACACTGAAGCTTTCTTT.

V is TRBV5-6 and J is TRBJ1-4; TRBD1 might be the D (6 bases). The CDR3 is 15 residues long. Trimming removed 4 bases at V and 7 bases at J, with 17 bases between. Germline V gene lookup returns CDR1 SGHDT and CDR2 YYEEEE. CDR3 residues: CASSVGIGGSEKLFF. The CDR3 DNA reads as TGTGCCAGCAGCGTGGGGATTGGGGGCAGTGAAAAACTGTTTTTT. Filled out from reference TRBV5-6 and TRBJ1-4, the complete variable domain reads DAGVTQSPTHLIKTRGQQVTLRCSPKSGHDTVSWYQQALGQGPQFIFQYYEEEERQRGNFPDRFSGHQFPNYSSELNVNALLLGDSALYLCASSVGIGGSEKLFFGSGTQLSVL.

This chain links TRBV7-2 with TRBJ2-3, with 8 bases aligning to TRBD1. The CDR3 covers 14 residues. V shed 3 bases, J shed 5 bases, and the junction held 4 bases outside the gene matches. CDR1 is SGHTA, CDR2 FQGNSA, per germline. CDR3 nucleotide sequence: TGTGCCAGCAGCTTCCAGGGGGCCCAAGATACGCAGTATTTT. Protein product: CASSFQGAQDTQYF.

The chain carries TRBV20-1 and TRBJ1-2, with TRBD1 matching over 8 bases. Germline CDR1 DFQATT, CDR2 SNEGSKA (reference sequence). With 3 bases clipped from V and 6 bases from J, the junction kept 0 bases outside the gene matches. The CDR3 is 11 residues long. The CDR3 coding sequence is TGCAGTGCTAGGGACAGGGATGGCTACACCTTC. Translated: CSARDRDGYTF.

The J gene is TRBJ2-7, the V gene TRBV12-5, with TRBD1 matching 7 bases. The germline CDR1 and CDR2 sequences are LGHNT and FRNRAP. The CDR3 spans 13 residues. Trimming took 7 bases from V and 3 from J; bases not matched to a gene: 6. CDR3 bases: TGTGCTAGTGTCTCGGGACAGATCTACGAGCAGTACTTC. This translates into CASVSGQIYEQYF. The whole variable domain, filled in from reference TRBV12-5 and TRBJ2-7, reads DARVTQTPRHKVTEMGQEVTMRCQPILGHNTVFWYRQTMMQGLELLAYFRNRAPLDDSGMPKDRFSAEMPDATLATLKIQPSEPRDSAVYFCASVSGQIYEQYFGPGTRLTVT.

The V call is TRBV27, the J call TRBJ1-4; 7 bases are shared with TRBD1. Trimming at V came to 6 bases and at J to 10 bases, leaving 14 bases not matched to a gene. Germline V lookup: CDR1 MNHEY, CDR2 SMNVEV (reference sequence). This CDR3 region has 15 residues. For the CDR3, the DNA is TGTGCCAGCAGCCGAGGGGGCAGCGGGGGTAGAAAACTGTTTTTT. It specifies CASSRGGSGGRKLFF.

The J gene is TRBJ1-4, the V gene TRBV5-5; 8 bases are shared with TRBD1. With V trimmed by 4 bases and J by 6 bases, 5 bases remained unmatched. Germline-derived CDR1 and CDR2 are SGHKS and YYEKEE (reference sequence). The CDR3 is made up of 14 amino acids. CDR3 coding DNA: TGTGCCAGCAGCCCTACAGGGGGGGATGAAAAACTGTTTTTT. This gives the protein CASSPTGGDEKLFF.

The chain links TRBV5-1 to TRBJ1-6; D not certain. The V end lost 6 bases, the J end lost 4 bases, and 14 bases lay between the germline ends. The germline V gene has CDR1 SGHRS and CDR2 YFSETQ. The CDR3 length is 15 residues. CDR3: CASIPLPGYNSPLHF. The DNA of the CDR3 is TGCGCCAGCATTCCTCTGCCGGGGTATAATTCACCCCTCCACTTT.

The CDR3 sequence is CASSAGQGDQPQHF. The CDR3 DNA reads TGTGCCAGCAGTGCCGGACAGGGGGATCAGCCCCAGCATTTT. This chain links TRBV28 with TRBJ1-5, with 10 bases identical to TRBD1. The V gene's germline CDR1 is MDHEN and CDR2 SYDVKM. V dropped 5 bases and J dropped 5; count of bases not matched to a gene: 3. The CDR3 is 14 amino acids.

Only a few counts were recorded for this clone. The rearrangement uses TRBV4-2 and TRBJ1-6, with 10 bases lining up with TRBD1. Germline V gene data show CDR1 as LGHNA and CDR2 as YNFKEQ. The CDR3 is made up of 16 amino acids. The ends lost 2 bases at V and 10 bases at J; junction bases unmatched: 8. The CDR3 loop is CASSQPLGQGDSPLHF. The CDR3 DNA is TGTGCCAGCAGCCAACCCCTTGGACAGGGGGACTCACCCCTCCACTTT.

V gene TRBV11-2 combines with J gene TRBJ2-2; 13 bases line up with TRBD2. Unmatched junction bases numbered 0, after V lost 6 bases and J lost 5 bases. The CDR3 covers 14 residues. The germline CDR1 and CDR2 sequences are SGHAT and FQNNGV. In nucleotides, the CDR3 is TGTGCCAGCAGACTAGCGGGAGGGACCGGGGAGCTGTTTTTT. Translated: CASRLAGGTGELFF.

A single count supports this clone. V is TRBV7-2 and J is TRBJ2-7; D is ambiguous. Trimming pared 5 bases from V and 7 bases from J, leaving 15 bases between. CDR1 SGHTA and CDR2 FQGNSA come from the germline V gene. The CDR3 covers 13 residues. Here the CDR3 reads CASSPRVLGEQYF. DNA for the CDR3: TGTGCCAGCAGCCCACGGGTTTTGGGTGAGCAGTACTTC.

V usage is TRBV10-3 and J usage is TRBJ2-7; 9 bases line up with TRBD1. The CDR3 totals 15 residues. Germline V gives CDR1 ENHRY, CDR2 SYGVKD. V was clipped by 11 bases and J by 12 bases; unmatched bases: 23. This CDR3 reads CASIGGQGQGGPRYF. The CDR3 DNA is TGTGCCTCAATTGGTGGACAGGGACAGGGAGGGCCCCGGTACTTC.

The rearrangement links TRBV29-1 to TRBJ2-2; TRBD2 matches 8 bases. There are 14 residues in the CDR3. CDR1 and CDR2 from the germline V gene are SQVTM and ANQGSEA. With V trimmed by 4 bases and J by 6 bases, 7 bases remained unmatched. The CDR3 DNA is TGCAGCGTTGGCGGGCTAGCGGGTGCCGGGGAGCTGTTTTTT. It specifies CSVGGLAGAGELFF.

The J gene is TRBJ1-6, the V gene TRBV4-1, with D possibly matching TRBD1 (5 bases). Germline V CDR1 and CDR2: MGHRA, YSYEKL. The V end lost 1 base, the J end lost 8 bases, and 9 bases lay between the germline ends. CDR3 size: 14 residues. CDR3 sequence: CASSQGRVDSPLHF. Here the CDR3 DNA reads TGCGCCAGCAGCCAAGGCAGGGTGGATTCACCCCTCCACTTT.

The chain recombines TRBV18 with TRBJ1-1; D remains unclear. Between the trimmed V and J ends, which lost 4 bases and 5 bases, there was a span of 11 bases. Germline V gene lookup returns CDR1 KGHSH and CDR2 LQKENI. The CDR3 sequence is 13 residues long. CDR3 amino acids: CASSLLGGTEAFF. CDR3 in DNA: TGTGCCAGCTCACTCCTGGGCGGGACTGAAGCTTTCTTT.

The J gene is TRBJ1-3, the V gene TRBV30; D might be TRBD1 (6 bases). The V gene lost 4 bases and the J gene lost 4 bases, with 14 bases spanning the gap. The CDR3 has 14 residues. Germline V CDR1 and CDR2: GTSNPN, SVGIG (reference sequence). DNA of the CDR3: TGTGCCTGGACCCCAGGGGTGACGGGAAACACCATATATTTT. Translating it yields CAWTPGVTGNTIYF.

The chain couples TRBV7-2 to TRBJ2-3; D is unresolved. Germline CDR1 reads SGHTA; CDR2 reads FQGNSA. This CDR3 is 11 amino acids long. V was cut by 11 bases and J by 2 bases, with 8 bases left in between. CDR3 protein: CAAATTDTQYF. The CDR3 region has the DNA TGTGCCGCCGCTACCACAGATACGCAGTATTTT.

The V and J genes are TRBV4-2 and TRBJ1-5; no clear D gene. Trimming removed 0 bases at V and 7 bases at J, with 13 bases between. Looked up from germline, CDR1 is LGHNA and CDR2 is YNFKEQ. The CDR3 is 15 amino acids. The CDR3 DNA follows: TGTGCCAGCAGCCAAGATACCGCCAACAGACAGCCCCAGCATTTT. It encodes CASSQDTANRQPQHF.

This rearrangement joins TRBV5-1 to TRBJ1-3; tentatively, D is TRBD1 (5 bases). The CDR3 consists of 15 residues. V lost 5 bases and J lost 0, with 12 bases in between. Per germline, CDR1 SGHRS and CDR2 YFSETQ. The CDR3 DNA follows: TGCGCCAGCAGAAGACAGTTCGACTCTGGAAACACCATATATTTT. Its translation: CASRRQFDSGNTIYF.

The chain combines TRBV3-1 (or the pseudogene TRBV3-2) with TRBJ2-3; 8 positions agree with TRBD2. Looked up from germline, CDR1 is LGHDT and CDR2 is YNNKEL (reference sequence). With 1 base clipped from V and 3 bases from J, the junction kept 9 bases outside the gene matches. This CDR3 has 17 amino acids. CDR3 nucleotides: TGTGCCAGCAGCCAAGGTCTTTTTTCGGGGGGGACAGATACGCAGTATTTT. It translates to CASSQGLFSGGTDTQYF.

This chain joins TRBV2 and TRBJ2-2, with D maybe TRBD2 (6 bases). The CDR3 is 16 amino acids. Germline CDR1 is SNHLY and CDR2 is FYNNEI. Trimming stripped 6 bases from V and 1 base from J, with 15 bases between. CDR3 in amino acids: CASSPRGGLNTGELFF. The CDR3 region has the DNA TGTGCCAGCAGCCCTCGTGGGGGACTGAACACCGGGGAGCTGTTTTTT.